These 17 T cell receptor beta chains originate from one sample sequenced in a study of CD8 T cells in Susac syndrome (dated by TCRdb to between 2017 and 2020). The library was produced with the immunoSEQ multiplex PCR assay. RNA was extracted using the RNeasy kit, and roughly 0.5 to 1 microgram was reverse transcribed with random hexamers. Clones were called with MiXCR by TCRdb after fastp trimmed the public reads at Q25, and only in-frame beta chains were retained. Rows are combined by CDR3 protein, so each entry shows the most common genes and DNA. The sample contains a few hundred thousand distinct CDR3 sequences, 94% of them found a single time. 0.15% to 0.2% of the sample lies in the top ten. Source material: CD4+ T cells from PBMCs. The receptors here all came from a human donor with Susac syndrome.

V usage is TRBV12-3 or TRBV12-4 and J usage is TRBJ2-5, with D perhaps assigned TRBD1 or TRBD2 (6 bases each). CDR3 length: 15 amino acids. V was shortened by 4 bases and J by 5 bases, with 17 bases between the two germline ends. DNA of the CDR3: TGTGCCAGCAGTTCGGGGGCCGAGGGAGCGGAGACCCAGTACTTC. This translates into CASSSGAEGAETQYF.

The genes are TRBV3-1 and TRBJ2-5; possibly TRBD1 for D (7 bases). The CDR3 covers 16 residues. Germline CDR1 and CDR2: LGHDT and YNNKEL (reference sequence). Trimming removed 4 bases at V and 4 bases at J, with 19 bases between. The CDR3 loop is CASSPPGGGTGETQYF. The CDR3 DNA follows: TGTGCCAGCAGCCCACCAGGGGGAGGAACCGGAGAGACCCAGTACTTC.

The J gene is TRBJ1-5, the V gene TRBV29-1; a possible D gene is TRBD1 (5 bases). CDR1 and CDR2 from the germline V gene are SQVTM and ANQGSEA. V dropped 6 bases and J dropped 0 bases, with 12 bases sitting between them. The CDR3 runs 14 residues. CDR3 in amino acids: CSVGTGDSNQPQHF. The CDR3 bases are TGCAGCGTCGGGACGGGGGATAGCAATCAGCCCCAGCATTTT.

The chain uses TRBV2 and TRBJ2-1, with D uncertain. Per the germline V gene, CDR1 is SNHLY and CDR2 is FYNNEI. Trimming took 8 bases from V and 1 from J, leaving 6 bases between them. The CDR3 consists of 12 residues. CDR3 amino acids: CASGISYNEQFF. CDR3 in DNA: TGTGCCAGCGGGATTTCCTACAATGAGCAGTTCTTC.

The V gene is TRBV12-3 or TRBV12-4, the J gene TRBJ2-7; D is unresolved. The CDR3 sequence is 14 residues long. V lost 5 bases, J lost 0 bases, and 11 bases lay in between. CDR3 DNA sequence: TGTGCCAGCAGTGACCGACGGAGCTCCTACGAGCAGTACTTC. It codes for CASSDRRSSYEQYF.

This clonotype was counted between two and nine times. The chain carries TRBV5-4 and TRBJ2-5, with D unclear. The V gene's germline CDR1 is SGHNT and CDR2 YYREEE (reference sequence). Trimming stripped 0 bases from V and 1 base from J, with 10 bases between. There are 15 residues in the CDR3. The CDR3 is CASSLALGPQETQYF. CDR3 in DNA: TGTGCCAGCAGCTTGGCCCTCGGTCCCCAAGAGACCCAGTACTTC. The full variable domain, with the rest looked up from reference TRBV5-4 and TRBJ2-5, is ETGVTQSPTHLIKTRGQQVTLRCSSQSGHNTVSWYQQALGQGPQFIFQYYREEENGRGNFPPRFSGLQFPNYSSELNVNALELDDSALYLCASSLALGPQETQYFGPGTRLLVL.

This clonotype was seen a single time. This chain joins TRBV15 and TRBJ1-2; possibly TRBD1 for D (6 bases). V was pared by 2 bases and J by 8 bases, with 18 bases between. This CDR3 is 15 amino acids long. CDR1 and CDR2 from the germline V gene are LNHNV and YYDKDF (reference sequence). The CDR3 here is CATSRPRGTSGGYTF. CDR3 nucleotides: TGTGCCACCAGCAGACCCCGGGGGACATCGGGGGGCTACACCTTC.

The chain uses TRBV18 and TRBJ1-5; weak D call: TRBD1 (6 bases). Trimming took 4 bases from V and 7 from J, leaving 14 bases between them. CDR1 KGHSH and CDR2 LQKENI come from the germline V gene. CDR3 length equals 14 residues. DNA of the CDR3: TGTGCCAGCTCACTAAACAGGGATCGGCAGCCCCAGCATTTT. This encodes CASSLNRDRQPQHF.

The gene calls are TRBV18 and TRBJ2-5; TRBD1 matches 7 bases. Trimming took 3 bases from V and 2 from J; bases not matched to a gene: 3. The CDR3 loop spans 14 amino acids. Germline CDR1 and CDR2: KGHSH and LQKENI. The CDR3 is CASSPQGQQETQYF. In DNA, the CDR3 is TGTGCCAGCTCACCCCAGGGACAGCAAGAGACCCAGTACTTC.

This sequence joins TRBV12-3 or TRBV12-4 and TRBJ2-1; 9 nucleotides align to TRBD1. There are 15 residues in the CDR3. V was clipped by 6 bases and J by 7 bases; unmatched bases: 10. The CDR3 DNA follows: TGTGCCAGCAGGCCACAGGGGGCGGGAATAAATGAGCAGTTCTTC. The encoded protein is CASRPQGAGINEQFF.

This clonotype was found a few times. This chain joins TRBV11-3 and TRBJ2-1; D is undetermined. The V gene lost 3 bases and the J gene lost 10 bases, with 7 bases spanning the gap. The CDR3 is 11 amino acids. Germline CDR1 reads SGHNT; CDR2 reads YENEEA. DNA of the CDR3: TGTGCCAGCAGCTTGGGCGCCGAGCAGTTCTTC. It yields the protein CASSLGAEQFF.

This chain uses TRBV9 with TRBJ2-5; TRBD1 aligns across 10 bases. V shed 3 bases, J shed 3 bases, and the junction held 8 bases outside the gene matches. CDR1 and CDR2 (germline): SGDLS, YYNGEE. The CDR3 extends over 16 amino acids. CDR3 residues: CASSARTGGVEETQYF. CDR3 coding DNA: TGTGCCAGCAGCGCGCGGACAGGGGGGGTAGAAGAGACCCAGTACTTC.

The table lists this clonotype with a count of one. This chain links TRBV3-1 with TRBJ2-6, with unresolved D. CDR1 LGHDT and CDR2 YNNKEL come from the germline V gene (reference sequence). Trimming pared 6 bases from V and 1 base from J, leaving 10 bases between. There are 15 residues in the CDR3. The CDR3 is CASSPDGSGANVLTF. As DNA, the CDR3 is TGTGCCAGCAGTCCAGACGGGTCTGGGGCCAACGTCCTGACTTTC.

This sequence joins TRBV6-5 and TRBJ1-5; no definite D call. CDR3 length: 14 amino acids. CDR1 is MNHEY and CDR2 is SVGAGI in the germline V gene. Between the trimmed V and J ends, which lost 5 bases and 0 bases, there was a span of 8 bases. CDR3 loop: CASSTRRSNQPQHF. DNA for the CDR3: TGTGCCAGCAGTACCCGACGTAGCAATCAGCCCCAGCATTTT.

The chain recombines TRBV18 with TRBJ1-4, with D possibly matching TRBD1 (5 bases). The CDR3 is 14 residues long. V shed 3 bases and J shed 7 bases, with 12 bases lying between them. Germline V lookup: CDR1 KGHSH, CDR2 LQKENI. Written as DNA, the CDR3 is TGTGCCAGCTCACCGGGCCAGGGCCGTGAAAAACTGTTTTTT. It yields the protein CASSPGQGREKLFF.

The V and J genes are TRBV6-6 and TRBJ2-1; tentatively, D is TRBD1 or TRBD2 (5 bases each). Germline V gives CDR1 MNHNY, CDR2 SVGAGI (reference sequence). V lost 7 bases and J 3 bases, leaving 13 bases between the germline ends. The CDR3 extends over 14 amino acids. In DNA form, the CDR3 reads TGTGCCAGCACCCAAACGGGGCTCTACAATGAGCAGTTCTTC. Translating it yields CASTQTGLYNEQFF.

This clonotype was recorded only once. The rearrangement links TRBV24-1 to TRBJ2-3; 9 bases fit TRBD1. V dropped 4 bases and J dropped 2; count of bases not matched to a gene: 6. The germline gives CDR1 KGHDR, CDR2 SFDVKD. There are 16 residues in the CDR3. The CDR3 nucleotides are TGTGCCACCAGTGAGCTGGGACAGGGTGACACAGATACGCAGTATTTT. This gives the protein CATSELGQGDTDTQYF.